This T cell receptor beta chain appears in the sequencing data of a study of T cell repertoires in cytomegalovirus infection. Across the study: It was the public TCR beta signatures that indicated both CMV infection and matching HLA type. Study-wide results and limits: Clonotype analysis showed dominance of the ex vivo response by HLA-C-restricted CMV-specific TCR beta clonotypes.

In TCRdb, the reads were re-called with MiXCR into one record per CDR3 protein. The table shows roughly 69,000 distinct CDR3 sequences, with 20% to 25% occurring only once. The germline V gene has CDR1 MGHRA and CDR2 YSYEKL. The V end lost 0 bases, the J end lost 4 bases, and 10 bases lay between the germline ends. The CDR3 has 14 amino acids. Of note for this clonotype: Its cognate antigen is unknown.

The receptor was isolated from a human donor in good health (CMV status not recorded). Some clones in this sample may be carry-over from other donors' samples. The sample here was CD8+ T cells from cultured PBMCs, taken from culture after CMV antigen stimulation. The gene calls are TRBV4-1 and TRBJ2-7; D call uncertain. The CDR3, as DNA: TGCGCCAGCAGCCAAGATTTAAGGACGTACGAGCAGTACTTC. Translation gives CASSQDLRTYEQYF.